This T cell receptor beta chain was observed in a study of identical twins (dated by TCRdb to 2015 to 2016). General notes on the study: TCR alpha and beta repertoires from monozygotic twins, unrelated adults of various ages and cord blood were deep-sequenced to test whether fetal clonotypes persist. To rule out contamination, the twin experiments were replicated at different times with different library preparation protocols.

The investigation overall reported the following: In beta out-of-frame sequences, excess twin sharing was weaker, because having fewer shared sequences lowered the signal-to-noise ratio. Compared with coincidental sharing between unrelated individuals, an excess of low generation-probability sequences was observed among out-of-frame TCR alpha sequences shared between twins. Invariant T cells such as MAIT and iNKT could partly confound zero-insertion analyses, although diverse VJ usage argued against such confounding for most clonotypes. Fewer insertions were carried by abundant cord blood beta clonotypes; a weaker similar trend was observed in young adult naive repertoires, while no such trend was observed in memory repertoires. In monozygotic twins, out-of-frame TCR alpha sharing was systematically underestimated by recombination models, although the models agreed with sharing between unrelated individuals. Because the same donors could not be followed over many years, conclusions were based on cross-sectional statistical analysis.

CDR3 length: 18 amino acids, cysteine to phenylalanine. Only the CDR3 region is kept as DNA, spanning 54 bases read in frame from base 1. V trim: 5 bases; J trim: 0 bases; unmatched bases: 14. Looking up the germline V gene (reference sequence) yields CDR1 DFQATT and CDR2 SNEGSKA. On this clonotype: The target of this receptor is not known. No per-base quality is available; no much larger clone lies one base away.

Every donor was a healthy Caucasian. Three pairs of female monozygotic twins, all aged 18 to 29 years, made up the twin cohort. Peripheral blood mononuclear cells were used as the source from which RNA for TCR libraries was isolated. Libraries were prepared through 5' RACE. Data came from an Illumina HiSeq 2000. Template switching added a universal primer binding site, and the final cDNA carried a unique molecular identifier that allowed TCR cDNA molecules to be counted accurately. First-strand cDNA for TCR alpha and beta chains was synthesized from specific primers in the conserved constant-segment region. To control for contamination, every cDNA library was double barcoded, receiving both a SMART-Mk sample barcode and Illumina barcodes. TruSeq adapter sequences, together with Illumina sample barcodes, were added in two successive PCR steps. TCR alpha and beta cDNA libraries were sequenced on the Illumina HiSeq platform with custom primers. As for how the authors treated the data: MiGEC processed the raw reads to extract unique molecular identifiers, while MiXCR was used to determine the CDR3 positions. Recombination models were inferred per individual with the repgenHMM and IGoR tools using an EM algorithm. The analysis of shared clonotypes was done with the tcR package in R, with sharing normalized by the product of cloneset sizes. To study raw recombination without the effects of thymic and clonal selection, out-of-frame nonproductive sequences were analyzed. In TCRdb, the public reads were trimmed at Q25 with fastp and aligned with MiXCR, with productive beta chains retained. One record per CDR3 amino acid sequence lists the most common genes and DNA. TCRdb's processing, not the authors' own work, is the source of the V and J calls. Counted in this sample were hundreds of thousands of distinct CDR3 sequences; roughly 12% of them appeared once. The ten largest clones represent roughly 1.6% of the sample.

This same sample was also taken into another study, of yellow fever vaccine responses in identical twins. The second study's authors report: The T cell response to vaccination in identical twins was reported by the authors to appear partly convergent and partly personalized. In the study, vaccine-responding T cell clones were precisely tracked in identical twins.

Here the chain combines TRBV20-1 and TRBJ2-1; TRBD1 aligns with 9 central bases. Sequencing was carried out using PBMCs. This TCR derives from a young woman in good health. The nucleotides read TGCAGTGCTGGACACCGGGACAGGGTTTTGGGCTCCTACAATGAGCAGTTCTTC. Its coded protein is CSAGHRDRVLGSYNEQFF.